This TCR beta chain stems from a study of T cell responses to AZD1222 COVID-19 vaccine. V lost 1 base and J lost 0, with 6 bases in between. Germline lookup yields CDR1 SGHRS and CDR2 YFSETQ. This CDR3 is 14 amino acids long. The method was immunoSEQ multiplex PCR; TCRdb's version includes in-frame clones alone and lacks a portion of them. The table includes about 110,000 clones, roughly 85% detected once. The source was peripheral blood, collected on day 0 of AZD1222 vaccination. The clonotype comes from an adult in good health. The chain joins TRBV5-1 to TRBJ2-3; D remains ambiguous. The CDR3, as DNA: TGCGCCAGCAGCTTGTTGTCTAGCACAGATACGCAGTATTTT. Protein product: CASSLLSSTDTQYF. Variable domain in full (rest from reference TRBV5-1 and TRBJ2-3): KAGVTQTPRYLIKTRGQQVTLSCSPISGHRSVSWYQQTPGQGLQFLFEYFSETQRNKGNFPGRFSGRQFSNSRSEMNVSTLELGDSALYLCASSLLSSTDTQYFGPGTRLTVL.